Listed here are 11 T cell receptor beta chains from one sample, sequenced in a study of OX40 agonist ivuxolimab in advanced cancers. Generated by immunoSEQ multiplex PCR, the TCRdb table keeps only in-frame clones and is missing some. Counted here are around 41,000 clones, around nine tenths occurring once; the ten biggest clones make up approximately 12%. Here the sequenced sample was CD4+ or CD8+ T cells sorted from blood, taken in a trial of the OX40 agonist ivuxolimab. The receptors were gathered from an adult with an advanced solid tumor such as melanoma, head and neck, liver or kidney cancer.

The genes are TRBV29-1 and TRBJ2-1, with D possibly TRBD2 on 5 matching bases. Germline CDR1 SQVTM, CDR2 ANQGSEA. This CDR3 is 14 amino acids long. V was trimmed by 2 bases and J by 0 bases, leaving 8 bases between them. The CDR3 protein is CSVESGSSYNEQFF. The CDR3 nucleotides are TGCAGCGTTGAAAGCGGTAGCTCCTACAATGAGCAGTTCTTC.

The genes are TRBV30 and TRBJ1-2; no firm D call. Trimming removed 0 bases at V and 4 bases at J, with 6 bases between. The CDR3 is made up of 12 amino acids. Looked up from germline, CDR1 is GTSNPN and CDR2 is SVGIG (reference sequence). The CDR3 sequence is CAWSVYRYGYTF. The CDR3, as DNA: TGTGCCTGGAGTGTGTATCGCTATGGCTACACCTTC.

The chain is built from TRBV11-2 and TRBJ2-3; D may be TRBD2 (7 bases). Trimming stripped 3 bases from V and 4 bases from J, with 14 bases between. There are 15 residues in the CDR3. CDR1 is SGHAT, CDR2 FQNNGV, per germline. CDR3 protein: CASSFSWGGPDTQYF. The CDR3 DNA reads as TGTGCCAGCAGCTTTAGCTGGGGGGGCCCAGATACGCAGTATTTT.

The chain recombines TRBV15 with TRBJ2-1; tentative D call: TRBD2 (6 bases). V dropped 3 bases and J dropped 1 base, with 13 bases sitting between them. This CDR3 comprises 16 residues. Per the germline V gene, CDR1 is LNHNV and CDR2 is YYDKDF (reference sequence). The CDR3 coding sequence is TGTGCCACCAGCAGGGTTTTGGGGAGGTCCTACAATGAGCAGTTCTTC. It yields the protein CATSRVLGRSYNEQFF.

The V and J genes are TRBV6-1 and TRBJ2-7, with 10 bases matching TRBD1. The germline gives CDR1 MNHNS, CDR2 SASEGT. V was clipped by 6 bases and J by 4 bases; unmatched bases: 6. The CDR3 sequence is 14 residues long. The CDR3 protein is CASRTDRGLYEQYF. CDR3 DNA: TGTGCCAGCAGAACCGACAGGGGGCTGTACGAGCAGTACTTC.

A single count supports this clone. Germline is not matched at one junction end, which may reflect a read error. The chain's CDR3 is CASSPASGNYNEQFF. The CDR3 nucleotides are TGTGCTAGCAGCCCCGCTAGCGGGAACTACAATGAGCAGTTCTTC. V is TRBV7-7 and J is TRBJ2-1; 9 nucleotides align to TRBD2. The CDR3 has 15 residues. Germline assignment: CDR1 SSHAT and CDR2 FNYEAQ (reference sequence).

This clone occurred once. The V call is TRBV7-2, the J call TRBJ1-1; D ambiguous. The CDR3 is 13 amino acids. V was trimmed by 5 bases and J by 0 bases, leaving 7 bases between them. CDR1 SGHTA and CDR2 FQGNSA come from the germline V gene. The CDR3 sequence: CASSPPLNTEAFF. In DNA form, the CDR3 reads TGTGCCAGCAGCCCCCCACTGAACACTGAAGCTTTCTTT.

The chain carries TRBV10-3 and TRBJ2-5; 7 nucleotides agree with TRBD2. The length of the CDR3 is 16 residues. Germline V lookup: CDR1 ENHRY, CDR2 SYGVKD. Trimming removed 0 bases from V and 4 bases from J; junction bases left unmatched: 8. This chain's CDR3 is CAISESILASGETQYF. As DNA, the CDR3 is TGTGCCATCAGTGAGTCCATACTAGCGTCGGGAGAGACCCAGTACTTC.

The gene calls are TRBV7-2 and TRBJ2-1; 9 bases agree with TRBD1. The germline CDR1 and CDR2 sequences are SGHTA and FQGNSA. This CDR3 region has 15 residues. The trim removed 4 bases at V and 10 bases at J, leaving 11 bases unmatched. Written as DNA, the CDR3 is TGTGCCAGCAGCTCACCCGGGACAGGGTCCGGAGAGCAGTTCTTC. Translation gives CASSSPGTGSGEQFF.

This sequence joins TRBV2 and TRBJ2-7; the D gene is possibly TRBD1 (7 bases). The CDR3 is 15 residues long. With 3 bases removed from V and 9 bases from J, the gap between germline ends came to 21 bases. Germline CDR1 reads SNHLY; CDR2 reads FYNNEI. The CDR3 is CASSEYRQGDFGQYF. CDR3 bases: TGTGCCAGCAGTGAGTATAGGCAGGGGGACTTCGGGCAGTACTTC.

The genes are TRBV28 and TRBJ2-2, with 14 bases aligning to TRBD2. The CDR3 runs 16 residues. Germline V lookup: CDR1 MDHEN, CDR2 SYDVKM. The V segment lost 4 bases and the J segment 5 bases; nucleotides outside the gene matches: 3. CDR3 protein: CASSWGLAGETGELFF. CDR3 coding DNA: TGTGCCAGCAGTTGGGGACTAGCGGGAGAAACCGGGGAGCTGTTTTTT.